This TCR beta chain was observed in a study of T-cell memory formation after mild COVID-19 (dated by TCRdb to about 2021). Study-level background: Most TCR sequence clusters were specific to one of the two donors. T-cell clones expanding and contracting after mild COVID-19 in two donors were tracked by longitudinal TCRalpha and TCRbeta repertoire sequencing. The cohort was made up of two young adult volunteers, one female and one male, who were previously healthy.

This clonotype was recorded a few times. Its antigen is unknown. No base quality values were provided; no much bigger clone lies one nucleotide off. Ficoll-Paque density gradient centrifugation was used to isolate PBMCs. The reads were generated on an Illumina NovaSeq 6000. Using 5'RACE with constant-segment primers, TCRalpha and TCRbeta cDNA libraries were constructed, with sample barcodes and unique molecular identifiers added in the process. Trizol reagent was used to extract RNA from every sample. Library amplification was performed in two PCR steps, and a second sample barcode and Illumina TruSeq adapters were introduced in the second step. The libraries were sequenced on an Illumina NovaSeq using 2 x 150 bp paired-end reads. In the original analysis: The reads were demultiplexed and collapsed into UMI-guided consensus sequences using migec v1.2.7. Using mixcr v2.1.11, the UMI consensuses were aligned to TRA and TRB V and J templates and assembled into clonotypes. Expanded or contracted clonotypes were those called significant by both edgeR and NoisET, with noise models trained on biological replicates. For edgeR calls, the thresholds were a false discovery rate-adjusted p below 0.01 and a log2 fold-change of 1. As an exploratory analysis of dynamics, max-normalized trajectories of the 1000 most abundant clonotypes were examined with PCA combined with hierarchical clustering. Separately sequenced CD4+ and CD8+ repertoires were used to assign the CD4 or CD8 phenotype of responding clones. TCRdb reprocessed the public reads (quality trimming at Q25 with fastp, clone calling with MiXCR) and kept in-frame beta chains. Rows are unified per CDR3 protein, each entry keeping the most common DNA and genes. TCRdb, not the original authors, processed these V and J calls. For this sample there are 430,000 or so distinct CDR3 sequences; roughly 25% appear just once. The ten biggest clones cover around 12% of the sample.

The CDR3 measures 18 amino acids from cysteine to phenylalanine. Only the CDR3 DNA stays, 54 bases, in frame from base 1. Compared with germline, V lacks 4 bases and J lacks 7 bases; bases without a gene match: 10. Based on the germline V gene, the CDR1 and CDR2 sequences are KGHDR and SFDVKD. Findings and caveats that apply to the study as a whole: The study covered only a couple of mild cases, and larger cohorts including severe cases with pre-infection samples were considered necessary. Contracting CD4+ clones were located mainly in the CM and EM memory subsets, whereas CD8+ clones were found to be enriched in EMRA. The second-wave clones that peaked on day 37 were not confirmed to be SARS-CoV-2 specific. Some responding clones were detected in pre-infection memory, suggesting pre-existing cross-reactive memory T cells joined the SARS-CoV-2 response. From day 15 to 85, contracting clones showed balanced CD4/CD8 phenotypes, whereas a second wave of clones that expanded from day 15 to 37 leaned towards CD4+.

Sequencing was performed on PBMCs or a T cell subset sorted from them (not recorded which). This receptor was identified in an adult woman who had mild COVID-19 (a few samples of this study predate the infection). The sample titles of this study are shuffled in the database, so cell type and time point are left out; the donor was told from shared clones. Recombination connected TRBV24-1 to TRBJ2-3, and 16 junctional nucleotides match TRBD2. In nucleotides, the sequence is TGTGCCACCAGTGACCCCGGGACTAGCGGGGGGGCCATGAATACGCAGTATTTT. Translated, it reads CATSDPGTSGGAMNTQYF.